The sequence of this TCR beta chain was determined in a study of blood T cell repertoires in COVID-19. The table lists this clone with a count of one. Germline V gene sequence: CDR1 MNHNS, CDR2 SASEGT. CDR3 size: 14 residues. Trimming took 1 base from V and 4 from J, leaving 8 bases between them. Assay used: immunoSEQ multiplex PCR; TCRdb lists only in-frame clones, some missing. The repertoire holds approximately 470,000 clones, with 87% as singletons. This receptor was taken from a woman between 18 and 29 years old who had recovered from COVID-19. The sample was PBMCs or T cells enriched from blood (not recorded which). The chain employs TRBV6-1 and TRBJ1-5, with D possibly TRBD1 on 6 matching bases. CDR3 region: CASSEGQDNQPQHF. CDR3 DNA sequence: TGTGCCAGCAGTGAAGGACAGGATAATCAGCCCCAGCATTTT.